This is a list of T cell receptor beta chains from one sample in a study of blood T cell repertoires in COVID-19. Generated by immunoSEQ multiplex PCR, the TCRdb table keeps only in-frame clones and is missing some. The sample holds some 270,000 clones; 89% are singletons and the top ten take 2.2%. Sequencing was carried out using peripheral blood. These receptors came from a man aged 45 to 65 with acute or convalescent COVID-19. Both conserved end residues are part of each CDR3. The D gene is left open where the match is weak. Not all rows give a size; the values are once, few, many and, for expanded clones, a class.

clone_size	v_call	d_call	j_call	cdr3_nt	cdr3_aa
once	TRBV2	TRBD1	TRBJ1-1	TGTGCCAGCACCACTGACAGGGTTTGGGACACTGAAGCTTTCTTT	CASTTDRVWDTEAFF
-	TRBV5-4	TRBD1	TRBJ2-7	TGTGCCAGCAGCCAGGGGACAGCCCCCAACGAGCAGTACTTC	CASSQGTAPNEQYF
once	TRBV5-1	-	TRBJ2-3	TGCGCCAGCAGCGGCGGGGACGGCACAGATACGCAGTATTTT	CASSGGDGTDTQYF
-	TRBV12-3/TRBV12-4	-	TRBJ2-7	TGTGCCAGCAGTTTACGCGGTGGCGAGCAGTACTTC	CASSLRGGEQYF
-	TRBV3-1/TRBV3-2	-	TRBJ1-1	TGTGCCAGCAGCCAACTTACCACAGGGTGGGGGAACACTGAAGCTTTCTTT	CASSQLTTGWGNTEAFF
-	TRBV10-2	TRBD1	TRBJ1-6	TGCGCCAGCAGACAGGGGAACTCCTATAATTCACCCCTCCACTTT	CASRQGNSYNSPLHF
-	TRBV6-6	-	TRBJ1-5	TGTGCCAGCAACCGGGACATTACGCTTAGTCAGCCCCAGCATTTT	CASNRDITLSQPQHF
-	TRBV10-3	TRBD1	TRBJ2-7	TGTGCCATCAGTGAGGGCCGGACAGGGAAGCTTGGCGAGCAGTACTTC	CAISEGRTGKLGEQYF
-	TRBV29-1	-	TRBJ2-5	TGCAGCGTTGTAAAGGGGGTCGGGCAGACCCAGTACTTC	CSVVKGVGQTQYF
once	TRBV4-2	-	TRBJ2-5	TGTGCCAGCAAAGGCGGTGAAGAGACCCAGTACTTC	CASKGGEETQYF
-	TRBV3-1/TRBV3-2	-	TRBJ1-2	TGTGCCAGCAGCTTAGGGACATATCTAGCTAACTATGGCTACACCTTC	CASSLGTYLANYGYTF
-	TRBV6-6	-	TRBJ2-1	TGTGCCAGCAGTCCAGCGTGGGGCCGTAGCTCCTACAATGAGCAGTTCTTC	CASSPAWGRSSYNEQFF
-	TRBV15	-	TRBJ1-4	TGTGCCACCAGCAGAAGCCTTCAGGGGTGGGATGAAAAACTGTTTTTT	CATSRSLQGWDEKLFF
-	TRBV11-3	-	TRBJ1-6	TGTGCCAGCAGCTTGGGCAGCAATTCACCCCTCCACTTT	CASSLGSNSPLHF
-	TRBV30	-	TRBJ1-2	TGTGCCTGGAGTGAAGGGGGAAGTTTGGGTTACACCTTC	CAWSEGGSLGYTF
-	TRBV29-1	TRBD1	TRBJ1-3	TGCAGCGCCCGGACAGGATCGAACTCTGGAAACACCATATATTTT	CSARTGSNSGNTIYF
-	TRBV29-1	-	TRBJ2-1	TGCAGCGTTGAAGACGGCGGGGCGGAGGTGGTAGAGCAGTTCTTC	CSVEDGGAEVVEQFF
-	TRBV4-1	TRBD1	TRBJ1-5	TGCGCCAGCAGCCAGCCGGGACAGGGGGGCCAGCCCCAGCATTTT	CASSQPGQGGQPQHF
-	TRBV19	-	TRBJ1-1	TGTGCCAGTAGTACAACCCCGGCCTCCGGGTCTGAAGCTTTCTTT	CASSTTPASGSEAFF
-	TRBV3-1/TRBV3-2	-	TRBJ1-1	TGTGCCAGCAGTCCCGGGGCAGGGGCGTCTTTCTTT	CASSPGAGASFF
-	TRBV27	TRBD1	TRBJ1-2	TGTGCCAGCAGTCCCCCGGACAGGGGGCGGCGTGGCTACACCTTC	CASSPPDRGRRGYTF
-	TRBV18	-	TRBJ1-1	TGTGCCAGCTCAGCCAGACTTGGGGCTTTCTTT	CASSARLGAFF
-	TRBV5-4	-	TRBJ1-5	TGTGCCAGCAGCTTGCTTGGGGAGGGCCAGCCCCAGCATTTT	CASSLLGEGQPQHF
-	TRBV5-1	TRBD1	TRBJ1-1	TGCGCCAGCAGTTCCCAACAGGGGGACACTGAAGCTTTCTTT	CASSSQQGDTEAFF
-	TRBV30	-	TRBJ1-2	TGTGCCTGGGAGGCCGCGGACACTAACTATGGCTACACCTTC	CAWEAADTNYGYTF
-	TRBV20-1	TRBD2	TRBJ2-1	TGCAGTGCTAGTCCCCTGCGGGGGAGCTACAATGAGCAGTTCTTC	CSASPLRGSYNEQFF
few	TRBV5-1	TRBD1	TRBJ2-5	TGCGCCAGCAGCCCGGGACAGCCACAAGAGACCCAGTACTTC	CASSPGQPQETQYF
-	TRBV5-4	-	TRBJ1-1	TGTGCCAGCAGCCCACCCGGGGGAGGTGGACTGAAGCTTTTCTTT	CASSPPGGGGLKLFF
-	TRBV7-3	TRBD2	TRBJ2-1	TGTGCCAGCAGCCCCCGGACTAGCGGGACAAACAATGAGCAGTTCTTC	CASSPRTSGTNNEQFF
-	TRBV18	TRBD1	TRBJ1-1	TGTGCCAGCTCCTCAGGGGGCATAGACCAAGGAGCTTTCTTT	CASSSGGIDQGAFF
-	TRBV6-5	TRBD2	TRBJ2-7	TGTGCCAGCAGGGGGACCGGGGGGACCGACGAGCAGTACTTC	CASRGTGGTDEQYF
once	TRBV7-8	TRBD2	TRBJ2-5	TGTGCCAGCAGCACCGGACTAGCGGGGCGGGAGACCCAGTACTTC	CASSTGLAGRETQYF
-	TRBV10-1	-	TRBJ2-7	TGCGCCAGCAGTGAACCCCGGGATACCGAGCAGTACTTC	CASSEPRDTEQYF
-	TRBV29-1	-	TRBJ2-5	TGCAGCGTTGAAGCGGGGGGCTGGAGAGAGACCCAGTACTTC	CSVEAGGWRETQYF
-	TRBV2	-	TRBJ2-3	TGTGCCAGCAGTGGGGCTAGCGGCACAGATACGCAGTATTTT	CASSGASGTDTQYF
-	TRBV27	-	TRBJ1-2	TGTGCCAGCAGTTCCCCCAGCGGTGGCTACACCTTC	CASSSPSGGYTF
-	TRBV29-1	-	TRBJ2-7	TGCAGCGTTGCACCGGGACATTCCTCCTACGAGCAGTACTTC	CSVAPGHSSYEQYF
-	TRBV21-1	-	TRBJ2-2	TGTGCCAGCAGCAAGCCGGGACTAGCCCCTTCCGCGAACACCGGGGAGCTGTTTTTT	CASSKPGLAPSANTGELFF
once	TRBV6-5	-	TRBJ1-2	TGTGCCAGCAGTTACCTAAGGAGCGCAGGGTACTATGGCTACACCTTC	CASSYLRSAGYYGYTF
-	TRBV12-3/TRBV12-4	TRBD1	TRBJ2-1	TGTGCCAGCAGTCCCTACAGGGGCTATGAGCAGTTCTTC	CASSPYRGYEQFF
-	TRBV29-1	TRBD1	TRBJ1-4	TGCAGCTTCAGGGGGATAGAAAAACTGTTTTTT	CSFRGIEKLFF
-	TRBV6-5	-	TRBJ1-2	TGTGCCAGCAGCCTGGGAGGTGGATATAGGGGTGGCTACACCTTC	CASSLGGGYRGGYTF